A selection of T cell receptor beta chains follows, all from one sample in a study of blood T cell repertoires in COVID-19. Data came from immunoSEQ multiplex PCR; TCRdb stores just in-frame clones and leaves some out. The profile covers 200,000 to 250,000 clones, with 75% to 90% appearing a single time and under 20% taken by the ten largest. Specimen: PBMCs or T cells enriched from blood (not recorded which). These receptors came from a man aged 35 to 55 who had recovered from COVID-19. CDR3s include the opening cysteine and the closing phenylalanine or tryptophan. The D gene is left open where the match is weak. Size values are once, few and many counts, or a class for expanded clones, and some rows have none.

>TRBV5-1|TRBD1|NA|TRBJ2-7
CASSLRQGSHEQYF
TGCGCCAGCAGCTTGCGACAGGGGAGCCACGAGCAGTACTTC
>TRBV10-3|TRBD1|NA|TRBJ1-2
CAISEPRQGKGGYTF
TGTGCCATCAGTGAGCCACGACAGGGGAAAGGTGGCTACACCTTC
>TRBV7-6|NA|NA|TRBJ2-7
CASSPPGASYEQYF
TGTGCCAGCAGCCCTCCTGGGGCCTCCTACGAGCAGTACTTC
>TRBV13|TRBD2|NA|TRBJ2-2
CASSLSSGRARGELFF
TGTGCCAGCAGCTTATCGTCCGGGAGGGCCAGAGGGGAGCTGTTTTTT
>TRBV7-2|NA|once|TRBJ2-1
CASSLDYRGRFF
TGTGCCAGCAGCTTAGACTATAGAGGGAGGTTCTTC
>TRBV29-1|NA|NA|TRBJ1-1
CSVEKGSSNTEAFF
TGCAGCGTTGAGAAGGGGTCCTCGAACACTGAAGCTTTCTTT
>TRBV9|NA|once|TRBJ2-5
CASSAQNQETQYF
TGTGCCAGCAGCGCCCAAAATCAAGAGACCCAGTACTTC
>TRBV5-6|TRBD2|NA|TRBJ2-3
CASSWGLGVTDTQYF
TGTGCCAGCAGCTGGGGACTAGGGGTCACAGATACGCAGTATTTT
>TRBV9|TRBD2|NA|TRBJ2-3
CASSVGDSGSTDTQYF
TGTGCCAGCAGCGTAGGCGATAGCGGGAGCACAGATACGCAGTATTTT
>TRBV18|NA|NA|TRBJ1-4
CASSPPGDWNEKLFF
TGTGCCAGCTCACCACCGGGGGACTGGAATGAAAAACTGTTTTTT
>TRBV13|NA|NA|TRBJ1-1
CASLVSGYPEAFF
TGTGCCAGCCTCGTCTCGGGTTACCCTGAAGCTTTCTTT
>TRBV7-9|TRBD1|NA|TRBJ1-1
CASSRQTGVTEAFF
TGTGCCAGCAGCCGACAGACAGGGGTCACTGAAGCTTTCTTT
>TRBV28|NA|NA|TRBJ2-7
CASSLGGPYEQYF
TGTGCCAGCAGCCTAGGAGGTCCTTACGAGCAGTACTTC
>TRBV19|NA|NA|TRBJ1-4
CASSTWTARNEKLFF
TGTGCCAGCTCAACCTGGACAGCGCGAAATGAAAAACTGTTTTTT
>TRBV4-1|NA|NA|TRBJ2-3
CASSQSSLGAKDTQYF
TGCGCCAGCAGCCAATCTTCGTTGGGAGCGAAAGATACGCAGTATTTT
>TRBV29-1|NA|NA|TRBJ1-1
CSVYRDTNTEAFF
TGCAGCGTGTACCGGGACACGAACACTGAAGCTTTCTTT
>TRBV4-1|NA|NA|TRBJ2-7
CASSQVPNYEQYF
TGCGCCAGCAGCCAAGTTCCAAACTACGAGCAGTACTTC
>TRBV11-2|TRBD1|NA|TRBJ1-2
CASSPRQGNYGYTF
TGTGCCAGCAGCCCCCGACAGGGGAACTATGGCTACACCTTC